This T cell receptor beta chain was observed in a study of cytotoxic CD8 clonotypes in ibrutinib-treated CLL. At the level of the study: Specimens for response were gathered following a median about a year of therapy, spanning 6 to 36.

The protocol was immunoSEQ multiplex PCR, while the TCRdb copy is restricted to in-frame clones and leaves out a portion. The sample has tens of thousands of clones, roughly 77% seen once; the top ten hold roughly 5%. V was cut by 5 bases and J by 0 bases, with 5 bases left in between. Germline CDR1 reads SGHTA; CDR2 reads FQGNSA. This CDR3 is 13 amino acids long. Material: PBMCs, obtained after 12 months of ibrutinib treatment. The source is a human donor with chronic lymphocytic leukemia. The chain couples TRBV7-2 to TRBJ1-5, with D hard to call. CDR3 loop: CASSQYSNQPQHF. In DNA form, the CDR3 reads TGTGCCAGCAGCCAGTATAGCAATCAGCCCCAGCATTTT.